One T cell receptor (beta chain) is described in this entry. This clone's antigen is unknown. The record has no base qualities; no much larger clone is one base away. The sample is drawn from a study of blood T cells in healthy people across ages (dated by TCRdb to 2013 to 2016). Broadly, across the study: In model experiments, template switching captured about one uniquely barcoded TCR beta cDNA molecule for every two T cells. The donors were divided into four age groups: young (average around 17 years), middle-aged (roughly 42), aged (approximately 59) and long-lived (approximately 74). To avoid experimental bias, donors of different ages were distributed randomly across sequencing lanes. Two additional independent replicas of 1 million unique cDNA reads from the same blood draw were analyzed for two donors (one aged 18 to 30 and one aged 80 or older). Age-related changes in TCR beta repertoire diversity were measured in the study by deep sequencing normalized with unique cDNA molecular identifiers.

Study-wide findings and limitations: The percentage of naive T cells measured by flow cytometry correlated strongly with observed TCR beta diversity. Since profiling was done on bulk unsorted PBMCs, naive and antigen-experienced compartments could not be conclusively compared. Compared with the aged group, the long-lived group had more naive CD4+ T cells, fewer expanded clones and increased TCR diversity, a pattern suggesting age selection. Estimates of total diversity based on one million sequenced T cells were considered lower bounds and underestimates. As age increased, observed TCR beta diversity per million T cells dropped in a roughly linear way, and a significant reduction was already evident by age 40. Because the CMV infection status of the donors was unknown, age-related changes in expanded clonotypes may potentially have been confounded.

Systemically healthy Caucasian individuals from Russia, 35 to 50 in total and aged about 6 to 90 years, were included as donors. About 10 milliliters of peripheral blood were drawn from each donor into EDTA-treated Vacutainer tubes. Ficoll-Paque density-gradient centrifugation was used to isolate PBMCs, with at least 7 million per sample. Trizol reagent was used to extract total RNA from the PBMCs, yielding at least 6 micrograms per sample. For every donor, flow cytometry on a PBMC aliquot measured the percentage of naive CD45RAhigh/CD27high T cells. The CDR3 covers 12 residues, taking in both the cysteine and the phenylalanine. Only the CDR3 DNA is retained, 36 bases long and in frame from the first base. Trimming costs V 6 bases and J 1 base, and their ends lie 6 bases apart. CDR1 and CDR2 were assigned from the germline V gene as MDHEN and SYDVKM. The method was 5' RACE. Instrument on record: Illumina HiSeq 2500. A second about 6 to 11 cycle PCR used a sample-barcoded 5' primer and a J-beta primer mix. A template-switch 5' adaptor carrying 12 random nucleotides introduced a unique molecular identifier onto each TCR beta cDNA molecule. Each sample yielded at least 3 million CDR3-containing paired-end reads. The Mint cDNA synthesis kit, primed by a TRBC-specific oligonucleotide, was used to synthesize first-strand cDNA from all RNA. Following uracil-DNA glycosylase treatment, all cDNA underwent a first 18-cycle PCR with the universal primers M1SS and BC2_uni_R. The original pipeline was this. For normalization, 1 million high-quality reads were randomly selected from each sample, with every read carrying a distinct molecular identifier. Instead of being binned into consensus sequences, reads that shared molecular identifiers were thrown out. MiTCR, run with a Q25 quality threshold and the strictest error-elimination algorithm, handled CDR3 identification, clonotype clustering and error correction. A nonparametric unseen species model with Euler transformation was used to estimate lower-bound total TCR beta diversity. TCRdb redid the processing of the public reads, applying fastp at Q25 and MiXCR, and retained in-frame beta chains. Every distinct CDR3 protein forms one entry, paired with its most common genes and DNA. TCRdb assigned the V and J calls; the authors' analysis was not used. The sample yields fewer than 1 million distinct CDR3 sequences; about 42% were counted once. The ten largest make up about a fifth of the sample.

The sample consisted of blood. The V and J segments used are TRBV28 and TRBJ2-5; the D region possibly corresponds to TRBD2 (6 bases align). The receptor comes from a man aged 55 to 70 in good health. This receptor has the CDR3 CASRGGQETQYF. The DNA reads as follows: TGTGCCAGCAGGGGGGGCCAAGAGACCCAGTACTTC.